This T cell receptor beta chain was recorded in a study of cytomegalovirus exposure and HLA in healthy donors. Libraries were prepared by immunoSEQ multiplex PCR; TCRdb keeps only in-frame clonotypes and omits some of them. Among 150,000 to 200,000 clones, around nine tenths were seen once, and the ten largest hold 2% to 2.5%. V lost 4 bases to trimming and J lost 6 bases; unmatched junction nucleotides: 7. Germline values: CDR1 SGHRS, CDR2 YFSETQ. CDR3 length: 16 residues. This TCR was recovered from a woman aged 18-35 years in good health and CMV-seronegative. Sequenced sample: PBMCs. The chain is built from TRBV5-1 and TRBJ2-3; TRBD2 matches at 14 bases. CDR3 protein: CASSPRTSGRKDTQYF. The CDR3, as DNA: TGCGCCAGCAGCCCCCGGACTAGCGGGAGGAAGGATACGCAGTATTTT.